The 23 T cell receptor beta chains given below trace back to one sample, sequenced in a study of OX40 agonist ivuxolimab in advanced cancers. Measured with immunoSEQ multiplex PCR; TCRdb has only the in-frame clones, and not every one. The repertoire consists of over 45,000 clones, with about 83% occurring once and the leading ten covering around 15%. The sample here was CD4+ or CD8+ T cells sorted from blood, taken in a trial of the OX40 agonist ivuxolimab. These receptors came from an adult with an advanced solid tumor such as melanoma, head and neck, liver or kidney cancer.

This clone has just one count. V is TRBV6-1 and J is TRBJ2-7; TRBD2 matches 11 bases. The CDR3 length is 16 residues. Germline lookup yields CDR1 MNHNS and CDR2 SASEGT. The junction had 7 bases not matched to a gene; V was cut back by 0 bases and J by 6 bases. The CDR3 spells CASSEALAGGPVEQYF. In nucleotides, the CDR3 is TGTGCCAGCAGTGAAGCCCTAGCGGGAGGCCCAGTCGAGCAGTACTTC.

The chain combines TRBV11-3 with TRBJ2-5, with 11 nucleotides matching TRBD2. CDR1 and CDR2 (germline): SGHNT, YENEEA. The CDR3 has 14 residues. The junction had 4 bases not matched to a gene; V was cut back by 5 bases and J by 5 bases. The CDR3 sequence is CASSPLAGGETQYF. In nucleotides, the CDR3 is TGTGCCAGCAGCCCCTTAGCGGGAGGGGAGACCCAGTACTTC.

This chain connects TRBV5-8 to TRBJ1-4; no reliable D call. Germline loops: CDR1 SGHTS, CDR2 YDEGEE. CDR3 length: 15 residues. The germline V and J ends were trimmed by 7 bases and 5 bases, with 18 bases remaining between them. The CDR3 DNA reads TGTGCCAGCCGCCGATTCGGGCTTGGGAATGAAAAACTGTTTTTT. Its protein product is CASRRFGLGNEKLFF. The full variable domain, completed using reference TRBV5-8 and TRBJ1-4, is EAGVTQSPTHLIKTRGQQATLRCSPISGHTSVYWYQQALGLGLQFLLWYDEGEERNRGNFPPRFSGRQFPNYSSELNVNALELEDSALYLCASRRFGLGNEKLFFGSGTQLSVL.

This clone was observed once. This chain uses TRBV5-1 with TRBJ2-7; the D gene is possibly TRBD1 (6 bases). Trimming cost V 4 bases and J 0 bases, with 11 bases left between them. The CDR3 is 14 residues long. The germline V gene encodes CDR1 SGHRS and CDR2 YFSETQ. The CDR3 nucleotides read TGCGCCAGCAGCGATGACAGGAGCTCCTACGAGCAGTACTTC. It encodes CASSDDRSSYEQYF.

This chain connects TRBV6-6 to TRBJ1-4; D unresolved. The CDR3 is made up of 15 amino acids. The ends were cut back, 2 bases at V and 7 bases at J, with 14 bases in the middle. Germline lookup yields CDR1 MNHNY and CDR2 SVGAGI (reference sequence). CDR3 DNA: TGTGCCAGCAGTTACCGAGAGGGCGGTAGTGAAAAACTGTTTTTT. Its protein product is CASSYREGGSEKLFF.

The CDR3 DNA is TGTGCCAGCAGCCCTAGCCGGGCGGGGGGGTTTGAGCAGTTCTTC. Translation gives CASSPSRAGGFEQFF. The chain links TRBV7-9 to TRBJ2-1, with 9 bases fitting TRBD2. The V segment lost 5 bases and the J segment 9 bases; nucleotides outside the gene matches: 11. The CDR3 spans 15 residues. Looked up from germline, CDR1 is SEHNR and CDR2 is FQNEAQ (reference sequence).

CDR3: CASSPPGRGVGTEAFF. DNA of the CDR3: TGTGCCAGCTCACCACCCGGTCGGGGAGTCGGCACTGAAGCTTTCTTT. The chain recombines TRBV18 with TRBJ1-1; D is unresolved. V lost 0 bases to trimming and J lost 4 bases, with 15 bases between them. CDR3 length equals 16 residues. Germline CDR1 is KGHSH and CDR2 is LQKENI. The full variable domain, with the rest looked up from reference TRBV18 and TRBJ1-1, is NAGVMQNPRHLVRRRGQEARLRCSPMKGHSHVYWYRQLPEEGLKFMVYLQKENIIDESGMPKERFSAEFPKEGPSILRIQQVVRGDSAAYFCASSPPGRGVGTEAFFGQGTRLTVV.

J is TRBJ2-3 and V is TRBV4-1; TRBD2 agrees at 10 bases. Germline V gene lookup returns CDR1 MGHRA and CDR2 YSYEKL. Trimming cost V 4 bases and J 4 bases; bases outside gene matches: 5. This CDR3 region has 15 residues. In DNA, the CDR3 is TGCGCCAGCAGCCCCACAGCGGGAGGGCCAGATACGCAGTATTTT. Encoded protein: CASSPTAGGPDTQYF.

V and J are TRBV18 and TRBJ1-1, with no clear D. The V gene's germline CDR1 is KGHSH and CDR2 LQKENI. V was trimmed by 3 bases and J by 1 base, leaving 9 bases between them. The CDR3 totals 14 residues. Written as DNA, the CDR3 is TGTGCCAGCTCACCCGGACTTACGAACACTGAAGCTTTCTTT. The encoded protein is CASSPGLTNTEAFF.

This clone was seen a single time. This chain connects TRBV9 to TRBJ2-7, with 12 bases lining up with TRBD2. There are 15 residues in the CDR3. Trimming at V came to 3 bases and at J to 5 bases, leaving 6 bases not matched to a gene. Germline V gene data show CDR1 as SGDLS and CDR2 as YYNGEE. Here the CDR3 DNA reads TGTGCCAGCAGCGGGACTAGCGGGATCTTGGACGAGCAGTACTTC. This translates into CASSGTSGILDEQYF.

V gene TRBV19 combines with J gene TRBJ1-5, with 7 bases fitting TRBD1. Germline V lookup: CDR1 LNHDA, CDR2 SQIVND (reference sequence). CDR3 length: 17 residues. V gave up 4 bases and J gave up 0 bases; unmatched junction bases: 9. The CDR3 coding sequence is TGTGCCAGTAGTAAGAGCCGGGACAGAAATAGCAATCAGCCCCAGCATTTT. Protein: CASSKSRDRNSNQPQHF.

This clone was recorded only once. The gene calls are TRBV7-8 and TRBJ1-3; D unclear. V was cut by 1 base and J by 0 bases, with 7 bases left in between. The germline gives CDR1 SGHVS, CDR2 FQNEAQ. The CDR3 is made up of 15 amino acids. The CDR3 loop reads CASSLGGRSGNTIYF. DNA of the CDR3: TGTGCCAGCAGCTTAGGCGGTCGCTCTGGAAACACCATATATTTT. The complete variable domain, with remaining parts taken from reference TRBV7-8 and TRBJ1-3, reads GAGVSQSPRYKVAKRGQDVALRCDPISGHVSLFWYQQALGQGPEFLTYFQNEAQLDKSGLPSDRFFAERPEGSVSTLKIQRTQQEDSAVYLCASSLGGRSGNTIYFGEGSWLTVV.

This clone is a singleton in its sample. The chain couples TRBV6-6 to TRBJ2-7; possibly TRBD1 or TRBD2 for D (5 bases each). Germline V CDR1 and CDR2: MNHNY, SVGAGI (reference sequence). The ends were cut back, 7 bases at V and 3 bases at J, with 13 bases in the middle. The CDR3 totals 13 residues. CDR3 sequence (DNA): TGTGCCAGCACACGGGACGAGAGCTACGAGCAGTACTTC. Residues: CASTRDESYEQYF.

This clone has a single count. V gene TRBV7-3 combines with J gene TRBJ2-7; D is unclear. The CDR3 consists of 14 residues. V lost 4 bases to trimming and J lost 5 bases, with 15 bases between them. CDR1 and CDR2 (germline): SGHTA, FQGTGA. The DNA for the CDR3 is TGTGCCAGCAGCTCTTCTTCCGGGTCCGACGAGCAGTACTTC. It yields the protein CASSSSSGSDEQYF.

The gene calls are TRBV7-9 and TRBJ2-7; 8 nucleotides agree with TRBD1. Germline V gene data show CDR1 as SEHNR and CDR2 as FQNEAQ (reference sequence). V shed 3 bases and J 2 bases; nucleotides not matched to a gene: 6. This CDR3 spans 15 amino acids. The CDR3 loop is CASSFEMDRAYEQYF. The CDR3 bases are TGTGCCAGCAGCTTCGAGATGGACAGGGCCTACGAGCAGTACTTC.

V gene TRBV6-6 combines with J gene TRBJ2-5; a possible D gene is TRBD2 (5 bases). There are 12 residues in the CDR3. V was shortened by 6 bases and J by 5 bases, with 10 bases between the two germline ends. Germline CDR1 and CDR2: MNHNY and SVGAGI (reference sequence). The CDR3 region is CASRGGRETQYF. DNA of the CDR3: TGTGCCAGCAGAGGAGGCAGGGAGACCCAGTACTTC.

The CDR3 spells CASSHYQGEKNIQYF. DNA for the CDR3: TGCGCCAGCAGCCATTATCAGGGGGAGAAAAACATTCAGTACTTC. This rearrangement joins TRBV4-1 to TRBJ2-4, with 7 nucleotides matching TRBD1. Germline V CDR1 and CDR2: MGHRA, YSYEKL. The CDR3 covers 15 residues. V lost 3 bases, J lost 4 bases, and 6 bases stayed unmatched.

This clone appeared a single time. CDR3 bases: TGCGCCAGCAGCTTGGGCGGCAGCCCTTATGAAAAACTGTTTTTT. Translation: CASSLGGSPYEKLFF. V gene TRBV5-1 combines with J gene TRBJ1-4, with no clear D. This CDR3 region has 15 residues. The germline CDR1 and CDR2 sequences are SGHRS and YFSETQ. Trimming pared 0 bases from V and 6 bases from J, leaving 12 bases between. Full variable domain (remainder filled in from reference TRBV5-1 and TRBJ1-4): KAGVTQTPRYLIKTRGQQVTLSCSPISGHRSVSWYQQTPGQGLQFLFEYFSETQRNKGNFPGRFSGRQFSNSRSEMNVSTLELGDSALYLCASSLGGSPYEKLFFGSGTQLSVL.

CDR3 sequence (DNA): TGTGCCAGCAGCCCCGACAGGTTCTCCTACGAGCAGTACTTC. It translates to CASSPDRFSYEQYF. The chain links TRBV5-6 to TRBJ2-5; TRBD1 might be the D (6 bases). With the DNA end fitting TRBJ2-7 better, the J assignment may be wrong. Germline-derived CDR1 and CDR2 are SGHDT and YYEEEE. The CDR3 loop spans 14 amino acids.

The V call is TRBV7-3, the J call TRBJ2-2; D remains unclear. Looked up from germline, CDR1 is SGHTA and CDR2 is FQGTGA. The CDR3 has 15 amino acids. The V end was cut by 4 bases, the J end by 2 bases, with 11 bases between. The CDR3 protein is CASSSSGQNTGELFF. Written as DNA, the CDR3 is TGTGCCAGCAGCTCCTCCGGTCAAAACACCGGGGAGCTGTTTTTT.

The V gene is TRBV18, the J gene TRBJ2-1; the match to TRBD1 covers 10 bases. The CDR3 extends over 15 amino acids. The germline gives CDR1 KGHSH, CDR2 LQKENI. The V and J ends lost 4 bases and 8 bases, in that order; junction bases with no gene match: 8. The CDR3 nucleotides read TGTGCCAGCTCACGGGGACAGGGGACGACCGATGAGCAGTTCTTC. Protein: CASSRGQGTTDEQFF.

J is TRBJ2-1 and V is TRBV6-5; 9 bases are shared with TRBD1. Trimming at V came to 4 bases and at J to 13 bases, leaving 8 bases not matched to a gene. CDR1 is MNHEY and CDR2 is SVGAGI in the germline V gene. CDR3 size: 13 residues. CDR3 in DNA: TGTGCCAGCAGTTTCTTCCAGGACAGGGGTCAGTTCTTC. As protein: CASSFFQDRGQFF.

The CDR3 region is CASSPGQGTIYEQYF. The CDR3 coding sequence is TGTGCCAGCAGCCCCGGACAGGGGACGATCTACGAGCAGTACTTC. V is TRBV5-4 and J is TRBJ2-7; 9 bases line up with TRBD1. Germline values: CDR1 SGHNT, CDR2 YYREEE (reference sequence). The CDR3 is 15 amino acids. Unmatched junction bases numbered 8, after V lost 4 bases and J lost 3 bases.